This TCR beta chain was obtained from a study of shared clonotypes between healthy human individuals. This clone appeared once. Profiled with immunoSEQ multiplex PCR; TCRdb holds only in-frame clones, not every one. The sample contains 180,000 or so clones, just under 95% of which appear only once. CDR1 and CDR2 from the germline V gene are SNHLY and FYNNEI. The CDR3 sequence is 13 residues long. After removal of 6 bases from V and 4 bases from J, the junction contained 4 bases not matched to a gene. The TCR originated in a woman aged 25-40 years in good health. The V gene is TRBV2, the J gene TRBJ2-3, with 7 positions matching TRBD2. The sequenced material came from naive CD4+ T cells sorted from blood. Documented subset: CD45RA+ positively selected. DNA of the CDR3: TGTGCCAGCAGCGAGGGAGGGCCAGATACGCAGTATTTT. Encoded protein: CASSEGGPDTQYF.